This passage covers 7 T cell receptor beta chains from one sample sequenced in a study of shared clonotypes between healthy human individuals. Clones were sequenced by immunoSEQ multiplex PCR, and TCRdb holds only the in-frame ones, with some missing. The sample consists of more than 2 million clones, approximately 94% of them appearing once. The sample consisted of naive CD4+ T cells sorted from blood. Specified subset: CD45RA+ positively selected. All receptors derive from a man between 18 and 29 years old in good health.

V usage is TRBV2 and J usage is TRBJ2-7; D could derive from TRBD1 or TRBD2 (5 bases each). Germline CDR1 reads SNHLY; CDR2 reads FYNNEI. The CDR3 is made up of 15 amino acids. With 5 bases removed from V and 2 bases from J, the gap between germline ends came to 16 bases. The chain's CDR3 is CASSFSRDGAYEQYF. The CDR3 bases are TGTGCCAGCAGTTTTTCTCGGGACGGAGCCTACGAGCAGTACTTC.

The rearrangement joins TRBV5-1 to TRBJ1-2, with a possible D match to TRBD1 (5 bases). There are 15 residues in the CDR3. CDR1 is SGHRS, CDR2 YFSETQ, per germline. The V gene lost 1 base and the J gene lost 3 bases, with 13 bases spanning the gap. CDR3 residues: CASSLQGAPDYGYTF. DNA for the CDR3: TGCGCCAGCAGCTTGCAAGGGGCACCGGACTATGGCTACACCTTC.

The chain carries TRBV6-5 and TRBJ1-6; D may be TRBD1 (6 bases). Germline CDR1 and CDR2: MNHEY and SVGAGI. This CDR3 is built from 13 residues. V lost 4 bases and J 13 bases, leaving 14 bases between the germline ends. The CDR3 DNA is TGTGCCAGCAGTTTTGAACAGGGAAGGCCCCTCCACTTT. It translates to CASSFEQGRPLHF.

The chain joins TRBV5-1 to TRBJ2-5; D possibly corresponds to TRBD1 (6 bases). CDR1 and CDR2 from the germline V gene are SGHRS and YFSETQ. The V end lost 0 bases, the J end lost 4 bases, and 13 bases lay between the germline ends. This CDR3 has 15 amino acids. This CDR3 reads CASSLATGTTETQYF. Written as DNA, the CDR3 is TGCGCCAGCAGCTTGGCCACTGGGACAACAGAGACCCAGTACTTC.

The chain uses TRBV30 and TRBJ2-5, with D unresolved. V shed 5 bases and J shed 2 bases, with 15 bases lying between them. The germline V gene encodes CDR1 GTSNPN and CDR2 SVGIG (reference sequence). The CDR3 extends over 14 amino acids. CDR3 in amino acids: CAWGKGPLQETQYF. CDR3 DNA sequence: TGTGCCTGGGGTAAAGGACCTCTACAAGAGACCCAGTACTTC. Based on the CDR3 plus reference TRBV30 and TRBJ2-5, the full variable domain is SQTIHQWPATLVQPVGSPLSLECTVEGTSNPNLYWYRQAAGRGLQLLFYSVGIGQISSEVPQNLSASRPQDRQFILSSKKLLLSDSGFYLCAWGKGPLQETQYFGPGTRLLVL.

This sequence joins TRBV29-1 and TRBJ2-5; no reliable D call. The germline gives CDR1 SQVTM, CDR2 ANQGSEA. The CDR3 has 12 residues. Trimming removed 2 bases at V and 5 bases at J, with 9 bases between. CDR3 DNA: TGCAGCGTTGAAACGGATGGGGAGACCCAGTACTTC. Translated, it gives CSVETDGETQYF.

This clone is a singleton in its sample. Other DNA sequences from this sample encode an identical CDR3 as well. The chain employs TRBV6-1 and TRBJ2-3; D ambiguous. The germline gives CDR1 MNHNS, CDR2 SASEGT. Trimming removed 2 bases at V and 6 bases at J, with 3 bases between. The CDR3 loop spans 11 amino acids. The CDR3 here is CASSEPDTQYF. The CDR3 nucleotides are TGTGCCAGCAGTGAACCGGATACGCAGTATTTT.